These 16 T cell receptor beta chains were all obtained from the same sample, sequenced in a study of blood T cell repertoires in COVID-19 (dated by TCRdb to 2020 to 2021). Preparation of the library involved the immunoSEQ multiplex PCR assay. The table comes from immuneACCESS by way of TCRdb, which keeps in-frame sequences with V and J called. Part of the clones is missing from these tables; in studies checked, under half for an unresolved V gene and the rest for unknown reasons. The sample data list roughly 290,000 clones, and approximately 85% of these were observed just once. The biggest ten clones account for roughly 2.2% of the sample. The sample taken for sequencing was PBMCs or T cells enriched from blood (not recorded which). These receptors were taken from a man aged 30 to 39 who had recovered from COVID-19.

The V call is TRBV25-1, the J call TRBJ1-5; 7 bases fit TRBD1. V lost 2 bases to trimming and J lost 5 bases; unmatched junction nucleotides: 3. CDR3 size: 14 residues. Looked up from germline, CDR1 is MGHDK and CDR2 is SYGVNS. CDR3 loop: CASSEGDRDQPQHF. As DNA, the CDR3 is TGTGCCAGCAGTGAAGGAGACAGGGATCAGCCCCAGCATTTT.

This rearrangement joins TRBV7-2 to TRBJ2-7; 11 bases align to TRBD2. The CDR3 covers 15 residues. Trimming at V came to 6 bases and at J to 2 bases, leaving 6 bases not matched to a gene. Germline-derived CDR1 and CDR2 are SGHTA and FQGNSA. The CDR3 nucleotides are TGTGCCAGCAGTAGAACTAGCGGGGGAGCCTACGAGCAGTACTTC. Protein sequence: CASSRTSGGAYEQYF.

The V call is TRBV18, the J call TRBJ1-2; TRBD1 aligns across 7 bases. In germline, CDR1 is KGHSH, CDR2 LQKENI. J lost 3 bases, V lost 3 bases, and 7 bases had no gene match. The CDR3 spans 15 residues. The DNA of the CDR3 is TGTGCCAGCTCACCCTCGACAGGGATCGACTATGGCTACACCTTC. Translated: CASSPSTGIDYGYTF.

Points on this clone: Other DNA sequences in the same sample also yield this CDR3. The chain carries TRBV3-1 (or the pseudogene TRBV3-2) and TRBJ1-2; the D gene is possibly TRBD1 (5 bases). Germline assignment: CDR1 LGHDT and CDR2 YNNKEL (reference sequence). The germline V and J ends were trimmed by 3 bases and 4 bases, with 9 bases remaining between them. This CDR3 spans 13 amino acids. In nucleotides, the CDR3 is TGTGCCAGCAGCCAGACCGGGGGCTATGGCTACACCTTC. It codes for CASSQTGGYGYTF.

This chain links TRBV5-1 with TRBJ2-5; tentatively, D is TRBD2 (6 bases). CDR3 length: 15 residues. Trimming stripped 4 bases from V and 0 bases from J, with 13 bases between. Per the germline V gene, CDR1 is SGHRS and CDR2 is YFSETQ. The CDR3 spells CASSQTGGNQETQYF. CDR3 in DNA: TGCGCCAGCAGCCAGACTGGGGGGAACCAAGAGACCCAGTACTTC. Combining the CDR3 with reference TRBV5-1 and TRBJ2-5 gives the whole variable domain KAGVTQTPRYLIKTRGQQVTLSCSPISGHRSVSWYQQTPGQGLQFLFEYFSETQRNKGNFPGRFSGRQFSNSRSEMNVSTLELGDSALYLCASSQTGGNQETQYFGPGTRLLVL.

This clone was detected a few times. The chain recombines TRBV29-1 with TRBJ2-5; 11 bases match TRBD1. CDR3 length equals 13 residues. V shed 7 bases, J shed 5 bases, and the junction held 6 bases outside the gene matches. Germline-derived CDR1 and CDR2 are SQVTM and ANQGSEA. The CDR3 is CSEWTGGGETQYF. The CDR3 nucleotides read TGCAGCGAGTGGACAGGGGGCGGGGAGACCCAGTACTTC.

The rearrangement links TRBV4-3 to TRBJ2-3; D gene unclear. V was trimmed by 0 bases and J by 8 bases, leaving 9 bases between them. CDR3 size: 13 residues. Per the germline V gene, CDR1 is LGHNA and CDR2 is YSLEER. The CDR3 loop reads CASSQDRQRTQYF. CDR3 DNA: TGCGCCAGCAGCCAAGATCGCCAGCGTACGCAGTATTTT.

This clone was counted a single time. The chain carries TRBV4-2 and TRBJ2-1, with TRBD2 identical over 11 bases. The germline V gene has CDR1 LGHNA and CDR2 YNFKEQ. The CDR3 runs 21 residues. The V and J ends lost 4 bases and 0 bases, in that order; junction bases with no gene match: 17. CDR3 sequence: CASSPYMGGHGTSGSYNEQFF. DNA of the CDR3: TGTGCCAGCAGCCCATACATGGGGGGCCACGGGACTAGCGGCTCCTACAATGAGCAGTTCTTC.

The genes are TRBV20-1 and TRBJ1-5, with D tentatively TRBD1 (5 bases). Per the germline V gene, CDR1 is DFQATT and CDR2 is SNEGSKA (reference sequence). V dropped 3 bases and J dropped 2 bases, with 17 bases sitting between them. The CDR3 is 16 amino acids. Here the CDR3 reads CSASRQGSWGNQPQHF. The CDR3 DNA reads TGCAGTGCTAGTAGGCAGGGATCTTGGGGCAATCAGCCCCAGCATTTT.

J is TRBJ2-1 and V is TRBV3-1 (or the pseudogene TRBV3-2); TRBD1 might be the D (6 bases). The CDR3 is 13 residues long. V dropped 2 bases and J dropped 7 bases, with 9 bases sitting between them. Germline V CDR1 and CDR2: LGHDT, YNNKEL (reference sequence). CDR3 residues: CASSQRTENEQFF. The CDR3, as DNA: TGTGCCAGCAGCCAACGGACAGAAAATGAGCAGTTCTTC.

The chain carries TRBV19 and TRBJ1-1, with TRBD1 identical over 8 bases. Germline values: CDR1 LNHDA, CDR2 SQIVND (reference sequence). V was pared by 4 bases and J by 4 bases, with 8 bases of the junction left unmatched. The CDR3 runs to 15 residues. The CDR3 loop is CASSTLWTGRTEAFF. The CDR3 DNA sequence: TGTGCCAGTAGTACACTCTGGACAGGGCGCACTGAAGCTTTCTTT.

This clone was counted a single time. V and J are TRBV6-5 and TRBJ2-4, with 7 bases matching TRBD1. J was trimmed by 0 bases and V by 2 bases; bases with no gene match: 4. The length of the CDR3 is 16 residues. Germline loops: CDR1 MNHEY, CDR2 SVGAGI. DNA of the CDR3: TGTGCCAGCAGTTACGGGACAGATCTAGCCAAAAACATTCAGTACTTC. Its protein is CASSYGTDLAKNIQYF.

The rearrangement joins TRBV5-1 to TRBJ2-5, with TRBD1 matching 9 bases. V lost 7 bases, J lost 1 base, and 11 bases stayed unmatched. The CDR3 is 16 residues long. CDR1 and CDR2 (germline): SGHRS, YFSETQ. CDR3 protein: CASRFRQGGIQETQYF. Here the CDR3 DNA reads TGCGCCAGCCGTTTCAGACAGGGGGGTATCCAAGAGACCCAGTACTTC. Full variable domain (remainder filled in from reference TRBV5-1 and TRBJ2-5): KAGVTQTPRYLIKTRGQQVTLSCSPISGHRSVSWYQQTPGQGLQFLFEYFSETQRNKGNFPGRFSGRQFSNSRSEMNVSTLELGDSALYLCASRFRQGGIQETQYFGPGTRLLVL.

The chain has TRBV14 and TRBJ2-2, with 8 bases aligning to TRBD1. CDR3 length equals 16 residues. Looked up from germline, CDR1 is SGHDN and CDR2 is FVKESK. V shed 1 base and J 3 bases; nucleotides not matched to a gene: 4. CDR3 in amino acids: CASSQGSGGYTGELFF. As DNA, the CDR3 is TGTGCCAGCAGCCAAGGGTCAGGGGGCTACACCGGGGAGCTGTTTTTT. The variable domain in full, with the rest retrieved from reference TRBV14 and TRBJ2-2, is EAGVTQFPSHSVIEKGQTVTLRCDPISGHDNLYWYRRVMGKEIKFLLHFVKESKQDESGMPNNRFLAERTGGTYSTLKVQPAELEDSGVYFCASSQGSGGYTGELFFGEGSRLTVL.

This chain links TRBV15 with TRBJ1-2; D uncertain. V lost 5 bases and J lost 1, with 14 bases in between. There are 15 residues in the CDR3. Germline lookup yields CDR1 LNHNV and CDR2 YYDKDF (reference sequence). The CDR3 sequence is CATSLPGSYNYGYTF. As DNA, the CDR3 is TGTGCCACCAGCTTACCGGGTAGCTATAACTATGGCTACACCTTC. Filled out from reference TRBV15 and TRBJ1-2, the complete variable domain reads DAMVIQNPRYQVTQFGKPVTLSCSQTLNHNVMYWYQQKSSQAPKLLFHYYDKDFNNEADTPDNFQSRRPNTSFCFLDIRSPGLGDTAMYLCATSLPGSYNYGYTFGSGTRLTVV.

V usage is TRBV18 and J usage is TRBJ1-2, with a tentative D call TRBD1 (6 bases). The CDR3 runs 17 residues. Germline V gives CDR1 KGHSH, CDR2 LQKENI. V dropped 4 bases and J dropped 0 bases, with 18 bases sitting between them. The CDR3 DNA follows: TGTGCCAGCTCACTATCTCGGACAGCCTCCCCTAACTATGGCTACACCTTC. Encoded protein: CASSLSRTASPNYGYTF.